This is a list of T cell receptor beta chains from one sample in a study of blood T cell repertoires in COVID-19. The assay was immunoSEQ multiplex PCR, and TCRdb's table has in-frame clones only and misses some. The sample has approximately 300,000 clones; 87% are singletons. Sequencing was done on a sample of PBMCs or T cells enriched from blood (not recorded which). These receptors all come from a woman in her twenties or thirties who had recovered from COVID-19. CDR3s include the opening cysteine and the closing phenylalanine or tryptophan. A D gene is named only where the DNA matches it firmly. Size is omitted from some rows. Given values are once, few, many or a class for expanded clones.

v_call: TRBV19
j_call: TRBJ2-1
d_call: NA
clone_size: once
cdr3_nt: TGTGCCAGTAGTATAGCGGGGTTTATCTACAATGAGCAGTTCTTC
cdr3_aa: CASSIAGFIYNEQFF

v_call: TRBV27
j_call: TRBJ2-7
d_call: NA
clone_size: NA
cdr3_nt: TGTGCCAGCAGTCTCACCCCCGGGGGCTACGAGCAGTACTTC
cdr3_aa: CASSLTPGGYEQYF

v_call: TRBV30
j_call: TRBJ1-1
d_call: NA
clone_size: once
cdr3_nt: TGTGCCTGCCAGGGAGGGACTGAAGCTTTCTTT
cdr3_aa: CACQGGTEAFF

v_call: TRBV6-6
j_call: TRBJ2-5
d_call: TRBD2
clone_size: few
cdr3_nt: TGTGCCAGCGCTCCTAGGGGCGGGAGCGTACAAGAGACCCAGTACTTC
cdr3_aa: CASAPRGGSVQETQYF

v_call: TRBV5-1
j_call: TRBJ2-7
d_call: TRBD1
clone_size: NA
cdr3_nt: TGCGCCAGCAGCTGGACAGGGGACGAGCAGTACTTC
cdr3_aa: CASSWTGDEQYF

v_call: TRBV6-5
j_call: TRBJ2-7
d_call: NA
clone_size: NA
cdr3_nt: TGTGCCAGCAGGCGGCTAGGCGTCTCCTACGAGCAGTACTTC
cdr3_aa: CASRRLGVSYEQYF

v_call: TRBV19
j_call: TRBJ1-5
d_call: NA
clone_size: NA
cdr3_nt: TGTGCCAGTACCGCCTGGGCTCGGGGTAATCAGCCCCAGCATTTT
cdr3_aa: CASTAWARGNQPQHF

v_call: TRBV29-1
j_call: TRBJ1-1
d_call: NA
clone_size: NA
cdr3_nt: TGCAGCGTCGACTTCGGCAGGGGCTCTGAAGCTTTCTTT
cdr3_aa: CSVDFGRGSEAFF

v_call: TRBV6-5
j_call: TRBJ2-7
d_call: TRBD1
clone_size: NA
cdr3_nt: TGTGCCAGCAGACCACGGACAGGATTTTACGAGCAGTACTTC
cdr3_aa: CASRPRTGFYEQYF

v_call: TRBV28
j_call: TRBJ2-1
d_call: NA
clone_size: NA
cdr3_nt: TGTGCCAGCAGCTCATACTCAACCTACAATGAGCAGTTCTTC
cdr3_aa: CASSSYSTYNEQFF

v_call: TRBV4-3
j_call: TRBJ2-2
d_call: TRBD2
clone_size: NA
cdr3_nt: TGCGCCAGCAGCCTAGATGGACTAGCGGGGGGGCTGTACACCGGGGAGCTGTTTTTT
cdr3_aa: CASSLDGLAGGLYTGELFF

v_call: TRBV11-2
j_call: TRBJ1-4
d_call: NA
clone_size: few
cdr3_nt: TGTGCCAGCAGCTTATTGGGGGGGCGCGAAAAACTGTTTTTT
cdr3_aa: CASSLLGGREKLFF

v_call: TRBV6-2/TRBV6-3
j_call: TRBJ1-2
d_call: NA
clone_size: NA
cdr3_nt: TGTGCCAGCAGTTACTACAATGGCTACACCTTC
cdr3_aa: CASSYYNGYTF

v_call: TRBV12-3/TRBV12-4
j_call: TRBJ1-2
d_call: NA
clone_size: NA
cdr3_nt: TGTGCCAGCAGACAGGGTCCCTACGCCGGCTACACCTTC
cdr3_aa: CASRQGPYAGYTF

v_call: TRBV9
j_call: TRBJ2-1
d_call: TRBD2
clone_size: NA
cdr3_nt: TGTGCCAGCAGCGTATGGGCGGGGGGGCATACCTACAATGAGCAGTTCTTC
cdr3_aa: CASSVWAGGHTYNEQFF

v_call: TRBV18
j_call: TRBJ1-3
d_call: NA
clone_size: NA
cdr3_nt: TGTGCCAGCTCAACACTATCTGGAAACACCATATATTTT
cdr3_aa: CASSTLSGNTIYF

v_call: TRBV5-1
j_call: TRBJ1-6
d_call: NA
clone_size: NA
cdr3_nt: TGCGCCAGCAGCATTCAAGGACAGCTCAATTCACCCCTCCACTTT
cdr3_aa: CASSIQGQLNSPLHF

v_call: TRBV5-6
j_call: TRBJ1-2
d_call: TRBD1
clone_size: NA
cdr3_nt: TGTGCCAGCAGCTGGGGACAGGGGGCCAACTATGGCTACACCTTC
cdr3_aa: CASSWGQGANYGYTF

v_call: TRBV29-1
j_call: TRBJ2-6
d_call: TRBD1
clone_size: NA
cdr3_nt: TGCAGCGTCAGTACAGGGGTTGGGGCCAACGTCCTGACTTTC
cdr3_aa: CSVSTGVGANVLTF

v_call: TRBV11-1
j_call: TRBJ2-1
d_call: TRBD2
clone_size: NA
cdr3_nt: TGTGCCAGCACCCCAACTAGCGGGGTCTACAATGAGCAGTTCTTC
cdr3_aa: CASTPTSGVYNEQFF

v_call: TRBV20-1
j_call: TRBJ1-2
d_call: NA
clone_size: NA
cdr3_nt: TGCAGTGCTGACTCCCTAAGAAGCTACACCTTC
cdr3_aa: CSADSLRSYTF

v_call: TRBV5-1
j_call: TRBJ2-7
d_call: NA
clone_size: NA
cdr3_nt: TGCGCCAGCAGCTTGGATCCCCGGGGTTACGAGCAGTACTTC
cdr3_aa: CASSLDPRGYEQYF

v_call: TRBV30
j_call: TRBJ2-7
d_call: NA
clone_size: NA
cdr3_nt: TGTGCCTGGAGGAGGAGTAGCGGTGGCGAGCAGTACTTC
cdr3_aa: CAWRRSSGGEQYF

v_call: TRBV28
j_call: TRBJ2-7
d_call: TRBD2
clone_size: NA
cdr3_nt: TGTGCCAGCAGTTTGTGGCGGGGGGTCTCCTACGAGCAGTACTTC
cdr3_aa: CASSLWRGVSYEQYF

v_call: TRBV11-1
j_call: TRBJ1-1
d_call: NA
clone_size: NA
cdr3_nt: TGTGCCAGCAGCTTAGCCCCCTGGCGGGAAAGAGCTTCCTTT
cdr3_aa: CASSLAPWRERASF

v_call: TRBV5-4
j_call: TRBJ1-3
d_call: NA
clone_size: NA
cdr3_nt: TGTGCCAGCAGCCCCGGGACTGGAAACACCATATATTTT
cdr3_aa: CASSPGTGNTIYF

v_call: TRBV10-3
j_call: TRBJ1-3
d_call: TRBD1
clone_size: NA
cdr3_nt: TGTGCCGTCCGGATGGACAGGGGAAACTCTGGAAACACCATATATTTT
cdr3_aa: CAVRMDRGNSGNTIYF

v_call: TRBV7-9
j_call: TRBJ2-7
d_call: NA
clone_size: NA
cdr3_nt: TGTGCCAGCAGCTCGACGGGGCGAGGAGGGTACGAGCAGTACTTC
cdr3_aa: CASSSTGRGGYEQYF

v_call: TRBV27
j_call: TRBJ1-1
d_call: NA
clone_size: NA
cdr3_nt: TGTGCCAGCAGTTACACCTATCCAGGGGTCTCTGAAGCTTTCTTT
cdr3_aa: CASSYTYPGVSEAFF

v_call: TRBV7-8
j_call: TRBJ2-1
d_call: NA
clone_size: NA
cdr3_nt: TGTGCCAGCAGCCCGGGGGTCTACAATGAGCAGTTCTTC
cdr3_aa: CASSPGVYNEQFF

v_call: TRBV7-9
j_call: TRBJ1-1
d_call: NA
clone_size: NA
cdr3_nt: TGTGCCAGCAGCTATACGGGATTAACAGGGAATTGGACTGAAGCTTTCTTT
cdr3_aa: CASSYTGLTGNWTEAFF

v_call: TRBV4-1
j_call: TRBJ1-3
d_call: NA
clone_size: NA
cdr3_nt: TGCGCCAGCAGCCAAGAGTGGGCAGCCTCTGGAAACACCATATATTTT
cdr3_aa: CASSQEWAASGNTIYF

v_call: TRBV6-4
j_call: TRBJ2-7
d_call: NA
clone_size: NA
cdr3_nt: TGTGCCAGGAGTCGAAAGAGCGGGCCCTGCCCCCACGAGCAGTACTTC
cdr3_aa: CARSRKSGPCPHEQYF

v_call: TRBV5-6
j_call: TRBJ2-7
d_call: NA
clone_size: once
cdr3_nt: TGTGCCAGCAGCTTGGAGGACAGCGGGGTCTACGAGCAGTACTTC
cdr3_aa: CASSLEDSGVYEQYF

v_call: TRBV15
j_call: TRBJ1-2
d_call: TRBD1
clone_size: NA
cdr3_nt: TGTGCCACCAGCAGAGATAAGGGGGCGGCGGGCTACACCTTC
cdr3_aa: CATSRDKGAAGYTF

v_call: TRBV5-1
j_call: TRBJ2-5
d_call: NA
clone_size: NA
cdr3_nt: TGCGCCAGCAGCTTGGCCATGGGAGTTGGAGAGACCCAGTACTTC
cdr3_aa: CASSLAMGVGETQYF

v_call: TRBV7-2
j_call: TRBJ2-7
d_call: NA
clone_size: NA
cdr3_nt: TGTGCCAGCAGCAGACAGGATTCCTACGAGCAGTACTTC
cdr3_aa: CASSRQDSYEQYF

v_call: TRBV4-3
j_call: TRBJ2-7
d_call: TRBD2
clone_size: NA
cdr3_nt: TGCGCCAGCAGCCAAGATCGGAGCGGGGGCTCCTACGAGCAGTACTTC
cdr3_aa: CASSQDRSGGSYEQYF

v_call: TRBV5-4
j_call: TRBJ2-7
d_call: NA
clone_size: few
cdr3_nt: TGTGCCAGCAGCTTGGGCCCCGGGGGGCAGACCGAGCAGTACTTC
cdr3_aa: CASSLGPGGQTEQYF

v_call: TRBV7-2
j_call: TRBJ1-1
d_call: TRBD1
clone_size: NA
cdr3_nt: TGTGCCAGCAGCTTACCTTCGACAGGGAAGATCACTGAAGCTTTCTTT
cdr3_aa: CASSLPSTGKITEAFF

v_call: TRBV6-2/TRBV6-3
j_call: TRBJ1-1
d_call: NA
clone_size: NA
cdr3_nt: TGTGCCAGCAGTTTTGCCGTGTCGGGGGCTGAAGCTTTCTTT
cdr3_aa: CASSFAVSGAEAFF

v_call: TRBV5-4
j_call: TRBJ2-7
d_call: TRBD1
clone_size: once
cdr3_nt: TGTGCCAGCAGCTTAGTGGGGACAGTTGGTCCCGAGCAGTACTTC
cdr3_aa: CASSLVGTVGPEQYF

v_call: TRBV5-1
j_call: TRBJ1-4
d_call: NA
clone_size: NA
cdr3_nt: TGCGCCAGCAGCGCTAGGGGAGAAAAACTGTTTTTT
cdr3_aa: CASSARGEKLFF

v_call: TRBV2
j_call: TRBJ1-5
d_call: NA
clone_size: NA
cdr3_nt: TGTGCCAGCACCGGGGAGGGCGGGGGCAATCAGCCCCAGCATTTT
cdr3_aa: CASTGEGGGNQPQHF

v_call: TRBV5-8
j_call: TRBJ1-2
d_call: NA
clone_size: NA
cdr3_nt: TGTGCCAGCAGCCATCTACAGGGCACATCAAACTATGGCTACACCTTC
cdr3_aa: CASSHLQGTSNYGYTF

v_call: TRBV19
j_call: TRBJ1-2
d_call: NA
clone_size: NA
cdr3_nt: TGTGCCAGCTCCCCTACAATGACAGCCAACTATGGCTACACCTTC
cdr3_aa: CASSPTMTANYGYTF

v_call: TRBV13
j_call: TRBJ2-7
d_call: NA
clone_size: NA
cdr3_nt: TGTGCCAGCAGCTTAGGGGGGGGCTCCTACGAGCAGTACTTC
cdr3_aa: CASSLGGGSYEQYF

v_call: TRBV21-1
j_call: TRBJ2-2
d_call: NA
clone_size: NA
cdr3_nt: TGTGCCAGCAGCAAAGACTCCCGGGAGCTGTTTTTT
cdr3_aa: CASSKDSRELFF